Each of the 14 T cell receptor delta chains below was sequenced from the same sample in a study of Vδ1+ human thymocytes (dated by TCRdb to the late 2010s). The sample was run on an Illumina MiSeq. RNA extraction was performed with the RNeasy mini kit, and reverse transcription was done with Superscript III. To generate the CDR3 amplicons, a multiplex PCR was run using pooled V-gene forward primers together with a constant-region reverse primer that carried Illumina adaptor overhangs. Identical DNA sequences were merged into single rows after TCRdb reprocessed the public reads with CATT. In this sample the table shows roughly 56,000 delta-chain clones, approximately 15% of which occur a single time. The ten largest account for about 0.35% of the sample. The antigens of these receptors remain unknown. General conclusions and limits of the study: Unlike the oligoclonal repertoires in peripheral blood, the thymic TRG and TRD repertoires appeared highly polyclonal, with Gaussian CDR3 length distributions.

Sequencing was performed on Vdelta1+ gamma-delta thymocytes from the thymus. The cell subset or site label, as the study defines it: FACS-sorted CD3+ TCRalphabeta- TCRVdelta1+ TCRVdelta2- thymocytes. The source is a girl under three years old who had congenital heart surgery.

The chain uses TRDV1 and TRDJ1; possible D gene TRDD3, 8 bases. Per the germline V gene, CDR1 is TSWWSYY and CDR2 is QGS. V was clipped by 2 bases and J by 11 bases, with 33 bases between them. This CDR3 contains 19 residues. Here the CDR3 DNA reads TGTGCTCTTGGGGAAGACCTTTCCTACGGGTTACTGGGGGTCATCGGGCTCATCTTT. Protein product: CALGEDLSYGLLGVIGLIF.

In the case of this clone: Germline is not matched at one junction end, which may reflect a read error. This same CDR3 is encoded by further DNA sequences in the sample. The V and J genes are TRAV29/DV5 and TRDJ1; D possibly corresponds to TRDD3 (5 bases). The CDR3 contains 21 residues. Germline V gene sequence: CDR1 NSMFDY, CDR2 ISSIKDK. The CDR3 here is CAASDIGVATSRGAYTDKLIF. In DNA form, the CDR3 reads TGTGCCGCAAGCGATATTGGGGTAGCCACTAGTCGGGGGGCCTACACCGATAAACTCATCTTT.

A few counts support this clone. The V call is TRDV1, the J call TRDJ1, with 9 bases lining up with TRDD3. The CDR3 totals 18 residues. Per the germline V gene, CDR1 is TSWWSYY and CDR2 is QGS. J gave up 4 bases and V 3 bases, and 15 bases lay outside the gene matches. CDR3 sequence reads: CALGDGARRTGGLDKLIF. CDR3 DNA: TGTGCTCTTGGGGACGGGGCGAGGCGGACTGGGGGACTCGATAAACTCATCTTT.

In its sample, this clone was seen a few times. V gene TRDV1 combines with J gene TRDJ1; 8 bases agree with TRDD3. Germline trimming cut 6 bases from V and 0 bases from J; bases unmatched to any gene: 18. Per the germline V gene, CDR1 is TSWWSYY and CDR2 is QGS. The CDR3 covers 19 residues. DNA for the CDR3: TGTGCTCTTGGCGTCCTTCCACCGCTGGGGGAGATCAACACCGATAAACTCATCTTT. It encodes CALGVLPPLGEINTDKLIF.

The V and J genes are TRDV2 and TRDJ1; 8 bases match TRDD3. Germline V gene sequence: CDR1 GEAIGNYY, CDR2 EKD. V shed 0 bases, J shed 4 bases, and the junction held 27 bases outside the gene matches. The CDR3 is 22 residues long. CDR3 region: CACDTRRAGGPRLELANDKLIF. The CDR3 DNA reads TGTGCCTGTGACACCCGGAGAGCTGGGGGACCCCGTTTGGAGCTTGCGAACGATAAACTCATCTTT.

This clone was seen only a few times. The sample holds other DNA sequences that translate to the same CDR3. The genes are TRDV1 and TRDJ1, with 8 bases fitting TRDD3. Germline lookup yields CDR1 TSWWSYY and CDR2 QGS. Trimming at V came to 2 bases and at J to 0 bases, leaving 20 bases not matched to a gene. The CDR3 is 21 residues long. This CDR3 reads CALGESLRPGGPHPHTDKLIF. The CDR3 region has the DNA TGTGCTCTTGGGGAATCACTACGCCCTGGGGGACCTCACCCCCACACCGATAAACTCATCTTT.

The V and J genes are TRDV1 and TRDJ1; TRDD3 matches 10 bases. J was trimmed by 0 bases and V by 2 bases; bases with no gene match: 6. Germline V gene lookup returns CDR1 TSWWSYY and CDR2 QGS. The CDR3 contains 17 residues. CDR3 sequence reads: CALGEGGIRKYTDKLIF. As DNA, the CDR3 is TGTGCTCTTGGGGAAGGGGGGATACGGAAGTACACCGATAAACTCATCTTT.

The chain uses TRDV1 and TRDJ1; 9 nucleotides agree with TRDD2. Germline lookup yields CDR1 TSWWSYY and CDR2 QGS. Trimming at V came to 2 bases and at J to 0 bases, leaving 19 bases not matched to a gene. There are 21 residues in the CDR3. The CDR3 loop is CALGEAPFLLGNRLYTDKLIF. DNA of the CDR3: TGTGCTCTTGGGGAAGCTCCCTTCCTACTGGGGAATCGGCTGTACACCGATAAACTCATCTTT.

This clone has a count of ten or more. This chain connects TRDV2 to TRDJ3, with 13 bases that match TRDD3. Germline CDR1 and CDR2: GEAIGNYY and EKD. Trimming took 0 bases from V and 0 from J; bases not matched to a gene: 16. This CDR3 has 24 amino acids. The DNA for the CDR3 is TGTGCCTGTGACACCGTCTTACTGGGGGATACGCCCTTTCGGAGCTCCTGGGACACCCGACAGATGTTTTTC. It encodes CACDTVLLGDTPFRSSWDTRQMFF.

J is TRDJ2 and V is TRDV1; the match to TRDD3 covers 9 bases. This CDR3 contains 18 residues. CDR1 TSWWSYY and CDR2 QGS come from the germline V gene. The ends lost 4 bases at V and 4 bases at J; junction bases unmatched: 13. The CDR3 region is CALGGNWGNKPRTAQLFF. DNA for the CDR3: TGTGCTCTTGGGGGTAACTGGGGGAACAAACCCCGGACAGCACAACTCTTCTTT.

The gene calls are TRDV1 and TRDJ1; 8 bases map to TRDD2. This CDR3 spans 15 amino acids. The germline CDR1 and CDR2 sequences are TSWWSYY and QGS. With 3 bases clipped from V and 6 bases from J, the junction kept 9 bases outside the gene matches. CDR3 coding DNA: TGTGCTCTTGGGGACTCCTTCCTAAAGGGGCATAAACTCATCTTT. It specifies CALGDSFLKGHKLIF.

Of note for this clone: An end of the junction does not agree with germline; a read error may underlie this. The sample contains more than one DNA sequence encoding this CDR3. V and J are TRDV1 and TRDJ1, with 8 bases that match TRDD3. The CDR3 totals 16 residues. CDR1 and CDR2 from the germline V gene are TSWWSYY and QGS. The CDR3 reads CALGEFPWGTRDKLIF. Here the CDR3 DNA reads TGTGCTCTTGGGGAATTCCCCTGGGGGACTCGCGATAAACTCATCTTC.

About this clone itself: Being one base from a much bigger clone, this may be a read error. The J gene is TRDJ1, the V gene TRDV2; TRDD3 matches at 9 bases. The CDR3 extends over 17 amino acids. The germline V gene encodes CDR1 GEAIGNYY and CDR2 EKD. The CDR3, as DNA: TGTGCCCGTGAAACACTGGGGGAACCGCTGTACACCGATAAACTCATCTTT. As protein: CARETLGEPLYTDKLIF.

In this sample, this clone turned up a few times. The limits of the CDR3 on the DNA are not certain, so only TCRdb's listed CDR3 is given. The chain couples TRAV29/DV5 to TRDJ1; the D call in the table, TRDD3, was not verified against the DNA. Including both end residues, the CDR3 is 23 amino acids long. CDR1 and CDR2 (germline): NSMFDY, ISSIKDK. The CDR3 region is CSVLLCSKRLLHLMYWGIGKLIF.